The 11 T cell receptor beta chains below come from one sample, sequenced in a study of blood T cell repertoires in COVID-19. The method was immunoSEQ multiplex PCR; TCRdb's version includes in-frame clones alone and lacks a portion of them. Of 180,000 or so clones listed, more than 70% were seen once; the top ten hold 6.2%. The sample was PBMCs or T cells enriched from blood (not recorded which). Every receptor here comes from a man aged 35 to 55 who had recovered from COVID-19.

The rearrangement joins TRBV9 to TRBJ2-3, with 9 bases identical to TRBD2. From germline, CDR1 is SGDLS and CDR2 YYNGEE. The V and J ends lost 4 bases and 2 bases, in that order; junction bases with no gene match: 5. The CDR3 has 15 residues. The CDR3 DNA reads TGTGCCAGCAGCCGTAGCGGGGGAAACACAGATACGCAGTATTTT. Translating gives CASSRSGGNTDTQYF.

The V gene is TRBV12-3 or TRBV12-4, the J gene TRBJ2-1; TRBD2 matches at 7 bases. This CDR3 has 13 residues. The V and J ends lost 4 bases and 6 bases, in that order; junction bases with no gene match: 3. CDR3 protein: CASSSGRFNEQFF. DNA for the CDR3: TGTGCCAGCAGTTCCGGGAGGTTCAATGAGCAGTTCTTC.

V usage is TRBV19 and J usage is TRBJ2-3; D is uncertain. The germline V gene encodes CDR1 LNHDA and CDR2 SQIVND (reference sequence). This CDR3 is built from 12 residues. Trimming took 6 bases from V and 0 from J, leaving 4 bases between them. The CDR3 DNA reads as TGTGCCAGTAGGTCTAGCACAGATACGCAGTATTTT. Protein sequence: CASRSSTDTQYF.

This sequence joins TRBV19 and TRBJ1-1; 7 bases are shared with TRBD1. Trimming cost V 6 bases and J 0 bases; bases outside gene matches: 4. The CDR3 loop spans 14 amino acids. The germline CDR1 and CDR2 sequences are LNHDA and SQIVND (reference sequence). The CDR3 DNA reads as TGTGCCAGTAGGCCGGGACAGTTGAACACTGAAGCTTTCTTT. Amino acid sequence: CASRPGQLNTEAFF.

This clone is a singleton in its sample. This chain links TRBV7-8 with TRBJ1-2, with TRBD1 matching over 7 bases. The germline V gene has CDR1 SGHVS and CDR2 FQNEAQ. CDR3 length equals 16 residues. Unmatched junction bases numbered 16, after V lost 8 bases and J lost 4 bases. The DNA for the CDR3 is TGTGCCAGCGGACGACTGAGGCAGGGGGAAGGCTATGGCTACACCTTC. Protein sequence: CASGRLRQGEGYGYTF.

The rearrangement uses TRBV9 and TRBJ2-2; possibly TRBD1 for D (6 bases). The germline CDR1 and CDR2 sequences are SGDLS and YYNGEE. CDR3 size: 16 residues. V was shortened by 7 bases and J by 4 bases, with 20 bases between the two germline ends. Here the CDR3 DNA reads TGTGCCAGCGGCTCACAGGGAACGCAGGGCACCGGGGAGCTGTTTTTT. Residues: CASGSQGTQGTGELFF.

CDR3 residues: CASRKDGIRGFDTDTQYF. CDR3 nucleotide sequence: TGTGCCAGCAGGAAGGACGGGATTAGGGGGTTCGACACAGATACGCAGTATTTT. This chain joins TRBV25-1 and TRBJ2-3, with a possible D match to TRBD1 (6 bases). The CDR3 sequence is 18 residues long. With 6 bases removed from V and 2 bases from J, the gap between germline ends came to 24 bases. Germline assignment: CDR1 MGHDK and CDR2 SYGVNS.

Written as DNA, the CDR3 is TGTGCCAGCAGTTTACACCAGGGGAACCCCTCGGTCGACGAGCAGTACTTC. This translates into CASSLHQGNPSVDEQYF. The rearrangement joins TRBV27 to TRBJ2-7; weak D call: TRBD1 (6 bases). V gave up 2 bases and J gave up 5 bases, with 22 bases separating them. The CDR3 is made up of 17 amino acids. Germline loops: CDR1 MNHEY, CDR2 SMNVEV (reference sequence).

The chain is built from TRBV18 and TRBJ2-5; D perhaps matches TRBD1 (5 bases). Germline V gene sequence: CDR1 KGHSH, CDR2 LQKENI. The CDR3 has 13 amino acids. Trimming cost V 5 bases and J 2 bases, with 9 bases left between them. CDR3 DNA sequence: TGTGCCAGCTCAATGGGGCTTCAAGAGACCCAGTACTTC. This sequence encodes CASSMGLQETQYF. The full variable domain, with the rest looked up from reference TRBV18 and TRBJ2-5, is NAGVMQNPRHLVRRRGQEARLRCSPMKGHSHVYWYRQLPEEGLKFMVYLQKENIIDESGMPKERFSAEFPKEGPSILRIQQVVRGDSAAYFCASSMGLQETQYFGPGTRLLVL.

This clone turned up a few times. This chain uses TRBV12-5 with TRBJ1-4; D is unresolved. CDR1 and CDR2 (germline): LGHNT, FRNRAP. Trimming left V 4 bases short and J 4 bases short, with 7 bases between. The CDR3 is 13 amino acids. CDR3 amino acids: CASGSGLNEKLFF. Written as DNA, the CDR3 is TGTGCTAGTGGTTCCGGACTTAATGAAAAACTGTTTTTT.

The chain employs TRBV27 and TRBJ1-1, with D possibly being TRBD1 (6 bases). Trimming stripped 6 bases from V and 1 base from J, with 15 bases between. The CDR3 is 15 amino acids. Germline assignment: CDR1 MNHEY and CDR2 SMNVEV (reference sequence). DNA of the CDR3: TGTGCCAGCAGCCTTCAGGGGTGGGGGAACACTGAAGCTTTCTTT. Translation: CASSLQGWGNTEAFF.